The following is a T cell receptor beta chain sequence with its context. Antigen unknown. The source of the sample is a study of blood T cells in healthy people across ages. Study-wide results and limits: In the absence of known donor CMV status, changes in expanded clonotypes were possibly confounded. TCR beta diversity correlated strongly with naive T cell percentage.

The V and J ends lost 5 bases and 0 bases respectively, with 18 bases between them. The length of the CDR3 is 17 residues. Germline CDR1 and CDR2: MDHEN and SYDVKM. The use of a sample-barcoded 5' primer and a J-beta primer mix characterized a second PCR of 7 to 11 cycles. Each cDNA was tagged by a template-switch adaptor containing 12 random nucleotides. One entry per CDR3 protein results from TCRdb running MiXCR on the 5' RACE reads. Of fewer than 900,000 distinct CDR3 sequences listed, roughly 47% are singletons. The chain couples TRBV28 to TRBJ2-3; weak D call: TRBD1 (5 bases). The source is a woman in her sixties or seventies in good health. The sequenced sample was blood. The CDR3 DNA is TGTGCCAGCAGTCCGAAGCAGGGTCTTGCTAGCACAGATACGCAGTATTTT. This encodes CASSPKQGLASTDTQYF.